Each of the 18 T cell receptor beta chains below was sequenced from the same sample in a study of human T cells and chemical hapten exposure. Time point denoted: pre-sensitization, week 0. As to treatment: therapeutic diphenylcyclopropenone sensitization with weekly scalp DPC. TCRdb reprocessed the RACE reads with MiXCR, giving one entry per CDR3 protein. Seen here are tens of thousands of distinct CDR3 sequences, approximately 8.8% observed once, and the top ten hold around 15%. The source was whole blood, collected in connection with sensitization to the hapten diphenylcyclopropenone (DPC). All receptors come from a woman aged 40 to 49 with alopecia areata. Some clones in this sample may be carry-over from other donors' samples.

This clonotype showed up many times. The rearrangement links TRBV2 to TRBJ2-1; TRBD1 matches at 7 bases. J lost 4 bases, V lost 7 bases, and 10 bases had no gene match. Germline V gene data show CDR1 as SNHLY and CDR2 as FYNNEI. The CDR3 loop spans 15 amino acids. The CDR3 bases are TGTGCCAGCATCGAAGAGGGGGCCCAATACAATGAGCAGTTCTTC. Protein sequence: CASIEEGAQYNEQFF.

The chain links TRBV6-5 to TRBJ1-1; no clear D. V was trimmed by 5 bases and J by 1 base, leaving 5 bases between them. Germline assignment: CDR1 MNHEY and CDR2 SVGAGI. The length of the CDR3 is 12 residues. In DNA form, the CDR3 reads TGTGCCAGCAGTAGACCGAACACTGAAGCTTTCTTT. This gives the protein CASSRPNTEAFF.

This clonotype was seen a handful of times. The rearrangement links TRBV7-2 to TRBJ2-5; D is perhaps TRBD1 or TRBD2 (5 bases each). Germline V CDR1 and CDR2: SGHTA, FQGNSA. Trimming took off 5 bases at V and 3 bases at J, with 16 bases between the two ends. The CDR3 runs to 15 residues. The DNA of the CDR3 is TGTGCCAGCAGCCGGGACGCCGGCCGGAAAGAGACCCAGTACTTC. As protein: CASSRDAGRKETQYF.

The sample holds many counts of this clonotype. The chain recombines TRBV30 with TRBJ1-1, with unresolved D. The CDR3 is 12 residues long. The germline V gene encodes CDR1 GTSNPN and CDR2 SVGIG (reference sequence). Trimming removed 3 bases at V and 4 bases at J, with 9 bases between. The DNA for the CDR3 is TGTGCCTGGAGCCCCATGGGCACTGAAGCTTTCTTT. It translates to CAWSPMGTEAFF.

This chain uses TRBV4-1 with TRBJ2-7; perhaps TRBD1 as D (6 bases). V was pared by 3 bases and J by 4 bases, with 19 bases between. CDR1 and CDR2 from the germline V gene are MGHRA and YSYEKL. The CDR3 spans 16 residues. The CDR3 here is CASSHPQGQGRYEQYF. The CDR3 DNA sequence: TGCGCCAGCAGCCATCCACAGGGTCAGGGAAGATACGAGCAGTACTTC.

This clonotype was counted ten times or more. The chain recombines TRBV3-1 with TRBJ1-1; 8 bases fit TRBD1. The V segment lost 4 bases and the J segment 4 bases; nucleotides outside the gene matches: 8. The CDR3 consists of 15 residues. Germline lookup yields CDR1 LGHDT and CDR2 YNNKEL (reference sequence). This chain's CDR3 is CASSRGSTGGTEAFF. The CDR3 DNA reads as TGTGCCAGCAGCCGCGGGTCAACAGGGGGCACTGAAGCTTTCTTT.

This clonotype was detected ten times or more. The chain couples TRBV12-3 or TRBV12-4 to TRBJ2-3; no clear D. The CDR3 consists of 14 residues. V was trimmed by 3 bases and J by 0 bases, leaving 7 bases between them. For the CDR3, the DNA is TGTGCCAGCAGTTTGTACAGCAGCACAGATACGCAGTATTTT. Translation gives CASSLYSSTDTQYF.

In its sample, this clonotype was seen many times. V gene TRBV12-3 or TRBV12-4 combines with J gene TRBJ1-1; 7 bases match TRBD1. With V trimmed by 8 bases and J by 6 bases, 12 bases remained unmatched. This CDR3 comprises 14 residues. In DNA, the CDR3 is TGTGCCAGCCTCCCCCTTAGACAGGGTCCTGAAGCTTTCTTT. This gives the protein CASLPLRQGPEAFF.

This clonotype appeared many times. The chain couples TRBV7-6 to TRBJ2-7; D is possibly TRBD2 (6 bases). Trimming stripped 5 bases from V and 7 bases from J, with 12 bases between. This CDR3 is built from 12 residues. Germline V CDR1 and CDR2: SGHVS, FNYEAQ. CDR3 nucleotides: TGTGCCAGCAGCGACCGGAGGGGAGAGCAGTACTTC. The encoded protein is CASSDRRGEQYF. Based on the CDR3 plus reference TRBV7-6 and TRBJ2-7, the full variable domain is GAGVSQSPRYKVTKRGQDVALRCDPISGHVSLYWYRQALGQGPEFLTYFNYEAQQDKSGLPNDRFSAERPEGSISTLTIQRTEQRDSAMYRCASSDRRGEQYFGPGTRLTVT.

This clonotype was counted ten times or more. The rearrangement uses TRBV27 and TRBJ2-3; weak D call: TRBD1 (6 bases). V was trimmed by 5 bases and J by 4 bases, leaving 16 bases between them. Germline V CDR1 and CDR2: MNHEY, SMNVEV (reference sequence). This CDR3 has 15 residues. In nucleotides, the CDR3 is TGTGCCAGCAGTAACAGGGAATGGTTCTCAGATACGCAGTATTTT. Protein product: CASSNREWFSDTQYF.

This clonotype has a count of ten or more. The V call is TRBV11-2, the J call TRBJ2-1; D is perhaps TRBD1 or TRBD2 (6 bases each). Trimming took 5 bases from V and 3 from J, leaving 17 bases between them. CDR1 and CDR2 from the germline V gene are SGHAT and FQNNGV. The CDR3 consists of 16 residues. As DNA, the CDR3 is TGTGCCAGCAGCCCAAGTGGGGGGCTCCTCTACAATGAGCAGTTCTTC. Its protein product is CASSPSGGLLYNEQFF. The entire variable domain, with the rest obtained from reference TRBV11-2 and TRBJ2-1, is as follows: EAGVAQSPRYKIIEKRQSVAFWCNPISGHATLYWYQQILGQGPKLLIQFQNNGVVDDSQLPKDRFSAERLKGVDSTLKIQPAKLEDSAVYLCASSPSGGLLYNEQFFGPGTRLTVL.

This clonotype was recorded at least ten times. The V gene is TRBV14, the J gene TRBJ1-2; D is uncertain. The CDR3 has 14 residues. Germline loops: CDR1 SGHDN, CDR2 FVKESK. V lost 1 base and J 2 bases, leaving 8 bases between the germline ends. CDR3 bases: TGTGCCAGCAGCCAAGGTCCCGCCAACTATGGCTACACCTTC. Amino acids: CASSQGPANYGYTF. Looking up the rest from reference TRBV14 and TRBJ1-2 gives the full variable domain: EAGVTQFPSHSVIEKGQTVTLRCDPISGHDNLYWYRRVMGKEIKFLLHFVKESKQDESGMPNNRFLAERTGGTYSTLKVQPAELEDSGVYFCASSQGPANYGYTFGSGTRLTVV.

This clonotype was seen ten or more times. This chain connects TRBV11-2 to TRBJ2-5; a weak D match, TRBD2 (6 bases). The CDR3 loop spans 15 amino acids. V gave up 8 bases and J gave up 2 bases, with 18 bases separating them. CDR1 is SGHAT and CDR2 is FQNNGV in the germline V gene. The CDR3 DNA sequence: TGTGCCAGCCGGAGGGGCGGGGTCAGTCAAGAGACCCAGTACTTC. Translated, it gives CASRRGGVSQETQYF.

This chain links TRBV20-1 with TRBJ2-7; weak D call: TRBD2 (6 bases). Germline assignment: CDR1 DFQATT and CDR2 SNEGSKA (reference sequence). Trimming took 2 bases from V and 1 from J, leaving 15 bases between them. The CDR3 loop spans 15 amino acids. Here the CDR3 reads CSARSPGTGSYEQYF. Written as DNA, the CDR3 is TGCAGTGCTAGATCCCCCGGGACTGGATCCTACGAGCAGTACTTC.

This chain connects TRBV15 to TRBJ1-1; no firm D call. The CDR3 covers 14 residues. Germline V CDR1 and CDR2: LNHNV, YYDKDF (reference sequence). The V gene lost 0 bases and the J gene lost 7 bases, with 12 bases spanning the gap. CDR3 region: CATSRDRRADEAFF. DNA for the CDR3: TGTGCCACCAGCAGAGATCGTCGGGCGGATGAAGCTTTCTTT.

This clonotype showed up many times. This CDR3 reads CASSQGVSNQPQHF. The CDR3 DNA is TGTGCCAGCTCGCAGGGGGTTAGCAATCAGCCCCAGCATTTT. The rearrangement links TRBV18 to TRBJ1-5; 7 nucleotides align to TRBD1. Losses at the gene ends were 6 bases for V and 0 bases for J; bases not matched to a gene: 2. Germline V gene sequence: CDR1 KGHSH, CDR2 LQKENI. The CDR3 has 14 residues.

The chain is built from TRBV6-5 and TRBJ1-2; D unclear. Germline lookup yields CDR1 MNHEY and CDR2 SVGAGI. The CDR3 spans 13 residues. V lost 7 bases and J lost 3, with 12 bases in between. The DNA of the CDR3 is TGTGCCAGCACCCGGACCCGAGACTATGGCTACACCTTC. Residues: CASTRTRDYGYTF.

The chain has TRBV20-1 and TRBJ1-1; D is undetermined. The CDR3 length is 14 residues. CDR1 DFQATT and CDR2 SNEGSKA come from the germline V gene (reference sequence). V gave up 0 bases and J gave up 1 base, with 9 bases separating them. The CDR3 sequence is CSARDQGRNTEAFF. Written as DNA, the CDR3 is TGCAGTGCTAGAGATCAAGGCCGGAACACTGAAGCTTTCTTT.